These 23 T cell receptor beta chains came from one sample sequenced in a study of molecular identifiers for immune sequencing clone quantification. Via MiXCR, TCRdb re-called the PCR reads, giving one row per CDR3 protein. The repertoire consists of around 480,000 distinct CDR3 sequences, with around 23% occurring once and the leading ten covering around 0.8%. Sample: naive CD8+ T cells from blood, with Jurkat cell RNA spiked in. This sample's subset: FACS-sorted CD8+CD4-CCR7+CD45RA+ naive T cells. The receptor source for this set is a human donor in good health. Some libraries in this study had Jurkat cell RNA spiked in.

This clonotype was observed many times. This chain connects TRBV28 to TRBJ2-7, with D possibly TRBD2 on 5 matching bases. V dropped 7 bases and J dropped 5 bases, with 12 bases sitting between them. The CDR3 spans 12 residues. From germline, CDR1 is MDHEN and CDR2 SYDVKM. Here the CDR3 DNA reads TGTGCCAGCAATGACCCCGGGGACGAGCAGTACTTC. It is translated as CASNDPGDEQYF.

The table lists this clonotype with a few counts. CDR3 coding DNA: TGTGCCAGCAGTTACGGAGAGGAGTTCACTGAAGCTTTCTTT. It codes for CASSYGEEFTEAFF. The chain recombines TRBV6-5 with TRBJ1-1; D is unclear. The CDR3 is 14 amino acids. Trimming pared 2 bases from V and 4 bases from J, leaving 11 bases between. CDR1 and CDR2 from the germline V gene are MNHEY and SVGAGI.

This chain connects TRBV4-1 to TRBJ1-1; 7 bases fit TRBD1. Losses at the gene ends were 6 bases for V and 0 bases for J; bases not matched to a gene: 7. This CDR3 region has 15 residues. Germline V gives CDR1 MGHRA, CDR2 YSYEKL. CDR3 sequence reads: CASSKTGIMNTEAFF. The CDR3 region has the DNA TGCGCCAGCAGTAAGACAGGGATCATGAACACTGAAGCTTTCTTT.

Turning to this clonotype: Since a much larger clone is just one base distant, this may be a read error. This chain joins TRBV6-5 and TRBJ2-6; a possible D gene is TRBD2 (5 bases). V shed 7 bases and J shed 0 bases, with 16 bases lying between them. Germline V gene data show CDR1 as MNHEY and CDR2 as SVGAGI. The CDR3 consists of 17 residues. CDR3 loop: CASTEGVTLSGANVLTF. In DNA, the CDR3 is TGTGCCAGCACCGAGGGAGTGACCCTCTCTGGGGCCAACGTCCTGACTTTC.

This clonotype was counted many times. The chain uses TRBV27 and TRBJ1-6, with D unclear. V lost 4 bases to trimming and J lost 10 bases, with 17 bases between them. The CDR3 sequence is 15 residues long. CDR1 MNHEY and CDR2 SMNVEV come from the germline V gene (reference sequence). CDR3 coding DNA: TGTGCCAGCAGTTCACCGCCGGACGGCGCATCACCCCTCCACTTT. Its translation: CASSSPPDGASPLHF.

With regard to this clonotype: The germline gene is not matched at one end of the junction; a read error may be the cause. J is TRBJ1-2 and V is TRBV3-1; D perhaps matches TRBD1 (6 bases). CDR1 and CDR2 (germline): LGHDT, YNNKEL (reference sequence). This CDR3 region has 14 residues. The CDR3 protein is CASSRGAQDYGYAF. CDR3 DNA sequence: TGTGCCAGCAGCCGGGGGGCTCAAGACTATGGCTACGCCTTC.

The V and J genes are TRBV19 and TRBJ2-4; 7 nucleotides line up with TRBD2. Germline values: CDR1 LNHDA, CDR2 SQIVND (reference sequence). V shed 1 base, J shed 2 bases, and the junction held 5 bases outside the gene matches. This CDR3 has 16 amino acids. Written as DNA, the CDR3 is TGTGCCAGTAGTATAGGGACTAGAGGGACCAAAAACATTCAGTACTTC. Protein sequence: CASSIGTRGTKNIQYF.

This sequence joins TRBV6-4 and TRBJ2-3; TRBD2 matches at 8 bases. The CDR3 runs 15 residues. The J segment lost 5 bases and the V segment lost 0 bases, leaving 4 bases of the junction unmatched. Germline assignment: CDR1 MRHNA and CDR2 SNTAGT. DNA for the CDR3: TGTGCCAGCAGTGACTCCGGACTAGCAGGAGATACGCAGTATTTT. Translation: CASSDSGLAGDTQYF.

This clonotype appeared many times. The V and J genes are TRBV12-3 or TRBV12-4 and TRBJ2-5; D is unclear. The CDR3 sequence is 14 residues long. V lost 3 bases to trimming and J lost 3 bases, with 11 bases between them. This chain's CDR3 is CASSFHDQKETQYF. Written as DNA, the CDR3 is TGTGCCAGCAGTTTTCACGATCAGAAAGAGACCCAGTACTTC.

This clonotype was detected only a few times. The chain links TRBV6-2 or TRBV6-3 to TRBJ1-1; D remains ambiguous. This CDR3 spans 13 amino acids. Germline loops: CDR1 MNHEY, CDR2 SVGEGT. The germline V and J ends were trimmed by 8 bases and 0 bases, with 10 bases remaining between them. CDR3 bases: TGTGCCAGCTGCAGGACGGTGAACACTGAAGCTTTCTTT. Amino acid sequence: CASCRTVNTEAFF.

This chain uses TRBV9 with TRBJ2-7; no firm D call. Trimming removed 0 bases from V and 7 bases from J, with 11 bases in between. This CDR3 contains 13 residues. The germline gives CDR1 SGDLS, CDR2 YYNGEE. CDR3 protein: CASSVESGSEQYF. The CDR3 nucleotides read TGTGCCAGCAGCGTAGAGTCCGGTTCGGAGCAGTACTTC.

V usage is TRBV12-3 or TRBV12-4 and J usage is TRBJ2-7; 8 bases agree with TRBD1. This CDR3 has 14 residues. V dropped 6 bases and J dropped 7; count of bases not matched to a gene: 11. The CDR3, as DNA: TGTGCCAGCAGATCGACAGGGGCGAATGAGGAGCAGTACTTC. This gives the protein CASRSTGANEEQYF.

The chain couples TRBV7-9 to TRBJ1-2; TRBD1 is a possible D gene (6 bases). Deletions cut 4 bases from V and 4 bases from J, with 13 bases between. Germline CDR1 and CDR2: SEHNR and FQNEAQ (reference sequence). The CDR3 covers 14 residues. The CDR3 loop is CASSSDSIVYGYTF. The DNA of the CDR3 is TGTGCCAGCAGCTCGGACAGCATAGTCTATGGCTACACCTTC. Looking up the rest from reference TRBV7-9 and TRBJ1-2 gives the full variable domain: DTGVSQNPRHKITKRGQNVTFRCDPISEHNRLYWYRQTLGQGPEFLTYFQNEAQLEKSRLLSDRFSAERPKGSFSTLEIQRTEQGDSAMYLCASSSDSIVYGYTFGSGTRLTVV.

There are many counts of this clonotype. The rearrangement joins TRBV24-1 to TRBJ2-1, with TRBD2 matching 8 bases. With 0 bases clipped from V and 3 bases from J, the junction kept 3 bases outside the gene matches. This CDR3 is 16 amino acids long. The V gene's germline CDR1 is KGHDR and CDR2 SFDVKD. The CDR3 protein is CATSDLSGTSYNEQFF. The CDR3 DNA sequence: TGTGCCACCAGTGATTTGTCCGGGACTAGCTACAATGAGCAGTTCTTC.

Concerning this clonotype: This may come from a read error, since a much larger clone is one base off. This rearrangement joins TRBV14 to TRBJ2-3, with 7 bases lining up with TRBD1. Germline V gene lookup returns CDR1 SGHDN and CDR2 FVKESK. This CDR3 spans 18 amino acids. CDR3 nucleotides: TGTGCCAGCAGCCAAGCCACGACAGGGAGCGAGGTGACAGTTACGCAGTATTTT. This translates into CASSQATTGSEVTVTQYF. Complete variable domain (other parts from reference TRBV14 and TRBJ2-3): EAGVTQFPSHSVIEKGQTVTLRCDPISGHDNLYWYRRVMGKEIKFLLHFVKESKQDESGMPNNRFLAERTGGTYSTLKVQPAELEDSGVYFCASSQATTGSEVTVTQYFGPGTRLTVL.

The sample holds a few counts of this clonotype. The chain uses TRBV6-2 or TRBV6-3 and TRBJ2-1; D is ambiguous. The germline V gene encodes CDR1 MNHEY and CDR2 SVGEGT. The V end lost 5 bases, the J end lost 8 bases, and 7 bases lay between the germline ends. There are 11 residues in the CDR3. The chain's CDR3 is CASSLPYEQFF. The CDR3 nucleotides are TGTGCCAGCAGTCTCCCGTATGAGCAGTTCTTC.

DNA of the CDR3: TGTGCCAGCAGCCATCCCGACCTTAAAGGGACAGCCTATGGCTACACCTTC. Encoded protein: CASSHPDLKGTAYGYTF. This rearrangement joins TRBV14 to TRBJ1-2; 7 bases match TRBD1. This CDR3 has 17 amino acids. CDR1 and CDR2 from the germline V gene are SGHDN and FVKESK. With 3 bases clipped from V and 4 bases from J, the junction kept 14 bases outside the gene matches.

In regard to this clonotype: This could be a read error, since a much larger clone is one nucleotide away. The CDR3 bases are TGTGCCAGCAGTTACGACTACGCCAAAAACACTCAGTACTTC. It codes for CASSYDYAKNTQYF. This chain uses TRBV6-2 or TRBV6-3 with TRBJ2-4, with D tentatively TRBD2 (5 bases). The V gene's germline CDR1 is MNHEY and CDR2 SVGEGT. The CDR3 has 14 amino acids.

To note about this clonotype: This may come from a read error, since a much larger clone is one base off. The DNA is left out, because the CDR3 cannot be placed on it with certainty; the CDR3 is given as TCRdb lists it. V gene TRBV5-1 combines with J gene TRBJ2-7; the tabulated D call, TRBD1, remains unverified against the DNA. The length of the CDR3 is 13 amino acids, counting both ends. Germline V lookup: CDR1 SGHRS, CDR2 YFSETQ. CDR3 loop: CASSVGTGNERYF.

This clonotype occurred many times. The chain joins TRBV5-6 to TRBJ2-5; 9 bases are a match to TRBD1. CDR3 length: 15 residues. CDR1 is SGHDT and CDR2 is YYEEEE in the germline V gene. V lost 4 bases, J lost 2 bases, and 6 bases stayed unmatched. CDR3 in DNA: TGTGCCAGCAGCCCCGAGACAGGGGGACAAGAGACCCAGTACTTC. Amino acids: CASSPETGGQETQYF.

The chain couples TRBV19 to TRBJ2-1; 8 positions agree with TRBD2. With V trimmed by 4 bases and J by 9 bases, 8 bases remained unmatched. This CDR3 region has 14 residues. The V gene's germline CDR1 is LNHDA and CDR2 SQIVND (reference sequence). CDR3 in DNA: TGTGCCAGTAGTACCCGACTAGCGTTTTTTGAGCAGTTCTTC. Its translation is CASSTRLAFFEQFF.

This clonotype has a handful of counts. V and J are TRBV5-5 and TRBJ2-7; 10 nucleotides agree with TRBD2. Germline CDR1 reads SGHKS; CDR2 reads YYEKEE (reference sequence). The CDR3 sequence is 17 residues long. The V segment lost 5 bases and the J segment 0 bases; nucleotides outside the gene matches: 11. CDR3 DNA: TGTGCCAGCAGATTGAGGCTAGCGGGGGCCTTCTCCTACGAGCAGTACTTC. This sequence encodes CASRLRLAGAFSYEQYF.

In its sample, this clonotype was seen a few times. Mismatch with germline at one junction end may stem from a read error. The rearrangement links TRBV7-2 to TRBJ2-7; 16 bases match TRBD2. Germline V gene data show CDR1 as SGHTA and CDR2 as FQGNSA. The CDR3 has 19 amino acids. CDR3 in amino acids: CASSTGTSGRAPVSYEQHF. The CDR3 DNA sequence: TGTGCCAGCAGCACCGGGACTAGCGGGAGGGCCCCCGTATCCTACGAGCAGCACTTC.